This entry lists 8 T cell receptor beta chains sequenced from one sample in a study of cytomegalovirus exposure and HLA in healthy donors. Researchers ran the PCR with 60 Vbeta and 13 Jbeta primers. Here immunoSEQ multiplex PCR was the method, and the copy in TCRdb shows in-frame clones only, minus some. The table includes about 97,000 clones, 79% detected once. The sample was PBMCs. The origin of the receptors is a male donor in good health and CMV-seropositive.

V usage is TRBV6-6 and J usage is TRBJ1-5; TRBD1 might be the D (5 bases). Trimming removed 5 bases from V and 7 bases from J, with 12 bases in between. CDR1 and CDR2 (germline): MNHNY, SVGAGI (reference sequence). CDR3 length: 13 amino acids. The CDR3 protein is CASSLTGGQPQHF. The CDR3 DNA reads as TGTGCCAGCAGTCTAACAGGTGGACAGCCCCAGCATTTT.

The chain employs TRBV13 and TRBJ1-2; no clear D gene. V gave up 7 bases and J gave up 3 bases, with 18 bases separating them. Per germline, CDR1 PRHDT and CDR2 FYEKMQ (reference sequence). The CDR3 is 15 residues long. DNA of the CDR3: TGTGCCAGCACCAAAGTCGGTGGGAGTGACTATGGCTACACCTTC. The encoded protein is CASTKVGGSDYGYTF.

The gene calls are TRBV7-8 and TRBJ1-2, with 8 bases matching TRBD1. Per germline, CDR1 SGHVS and CDR2 FQNEAQ. V dropped 3 bases and J dropped 8; count of bases not matched to a gene: 14. The length of the CDR3 is 16 residues. The CDR3 here is CASSFNRAQGAPGYTF. In DNA form, the CDR3 reads TGTGCCAGCAGCTTTAATCGTGCGCAGGGGGCGCCGGGCTACACCTTC.

The chain employs TRBV15 and TRBJ1-2; D is ambiguous. The V end lost 0 bases, the J end lost 8 bases, and 4 bases lay between the germline ends. Germline lookup yields CDR1 LNHNV and CDR2 YYDKDF (reference sequence). The CDR3 is 11 residues long. CDR3 nucleotide sequence: TGTGCCACCAGCAGAGAGAGGGGCTACACCTTC. It is translated as CATSRERGYTF.

The rearrangement links TRBV4-3 to TRBJ1-1; TRBD1 might be the D (5 bases). The germline gives CDR1 LGHNA, CDR2 YSLEER. The V gene lost 5 bases and the J gene lost 7 bases, with 14 bases spanning the gap. CDR3 length equals 13 residues. CDR3 nucleotide sequence: TGCGCCAGCAGCTACGGAGGGAGGGGTGAAGCTTTCTTT. Translated, it gives CASSYGGRGEAFF.

The rearrangement uses TRBV7-9 and TRBJ2-1, with 9 bases aligning to TRBD2. This CDR3 has 15 amino acids. V gave up 3 bases and J gave up 7 bases; unmatched junction bases: 7. Per germline, CDR1 SEHNR and CDR2 FQNEAQ (reference sequence). This chain's CDR3 is CASSFPSGGTNEQFF. The DNA for the CDR3 is TGTGCCAGCAGCTTTCCGAGCGGGGGGACAAATGAGCAGTTCTTC.

This sequence joins TRBV5-1 and TRBJ1-4; the D is unclear. Deletions cut 0 bases from V and 8 bases from J, with 11 bases between. CDR1 is SGHRS and CDR2 is YFSETQ in the germline V gene. The CDR3 is 14 residues long. The CDR3 DNA follows: TGCGCCAGCAGCTTGGGAGGGTCGAGGGAAAAACTGTTTTTT. It codes for CASSLGGSREKLFF.

Concerning this clone: The identical CDR3 is also encoded by other nucleotide sequences in the sample. The genes are TRBV6-1 and TRBJ1-5, with 7 bases aligning to TRBD1. Germline V lookup: CDR1 MNHNS, CDR2 SASEGT. CDR3 length: 13 residues. V dropped 2 bases and J dropped 5; count of bases not matched to a gene: 0. CDR3 in DNA: TGTGCCAGCAGTGAACAGGGGGATCAGCCCCAGCATTTT. As protein: CASSEQGDQPQHF.